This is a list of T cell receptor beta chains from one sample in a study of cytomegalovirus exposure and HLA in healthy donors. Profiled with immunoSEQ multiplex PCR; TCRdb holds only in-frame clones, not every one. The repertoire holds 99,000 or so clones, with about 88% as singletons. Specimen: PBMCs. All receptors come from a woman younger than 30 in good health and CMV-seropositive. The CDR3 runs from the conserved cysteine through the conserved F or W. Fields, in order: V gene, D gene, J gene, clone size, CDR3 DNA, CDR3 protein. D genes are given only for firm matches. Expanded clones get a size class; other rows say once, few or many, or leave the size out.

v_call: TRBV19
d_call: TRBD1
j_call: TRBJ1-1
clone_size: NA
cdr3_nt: TGTGCCAGTAACGAACCTAGGGACAGTGGTATGGCCACTGAAGCTTTCTTT
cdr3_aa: CASNEPRDSGMATEAFF

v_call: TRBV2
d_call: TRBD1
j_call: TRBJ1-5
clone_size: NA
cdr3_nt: TGTGCCAGCAGTGACCTAGGACAGGGAACTCAGCCCCAGCATTTT
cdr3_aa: CASSDLGQGTQPQHF

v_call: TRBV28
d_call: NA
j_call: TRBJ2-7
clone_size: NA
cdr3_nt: TGTGCCAGCACAATAGGGGGACCTTCCTACGAGCAGTACTTC
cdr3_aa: CASTIGGPSYEQYF

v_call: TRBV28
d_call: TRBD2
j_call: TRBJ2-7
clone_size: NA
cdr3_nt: TGTGCCAGCAGTTTTGATTGGGGGCGGGAGGTCCTCTACGAGCAGTACTTC
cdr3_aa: CASSFDWGREVLYEQYF

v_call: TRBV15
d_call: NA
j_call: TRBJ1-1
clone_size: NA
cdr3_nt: TGTGCCACCAGCAGAGACCCTAAACCGGGGACTGAAGCTTTCTTT
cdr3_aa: CATSRDPKPGTEAFF

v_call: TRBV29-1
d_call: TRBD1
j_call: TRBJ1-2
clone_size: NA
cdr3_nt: TGCAGCGCCGAGACGACAGGGGGAGATAACTATGGCTACACCTTC
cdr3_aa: CSAETTGGDNYGYTF

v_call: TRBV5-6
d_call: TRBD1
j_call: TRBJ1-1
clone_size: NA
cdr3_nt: TGTGCCAGCAGCTACAGGGGGTTGGCTGAAGCTTTCTTT
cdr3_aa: CASSYRGLAEAFF

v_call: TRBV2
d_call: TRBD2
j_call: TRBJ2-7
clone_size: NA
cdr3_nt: TGTGCCAGCAGTGAAGGATTCAGGCAGGGAGGGTACGAGCAGTACTTC
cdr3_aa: CASSEGFRQGGYEQYF

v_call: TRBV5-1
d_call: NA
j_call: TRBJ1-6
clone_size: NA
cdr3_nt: TGCGCCAGCAGCTCGAGCCCGGGACTCATTTATAATTCACCCCTCCACTTT
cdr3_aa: CASSSSPGLIYNSPLHF

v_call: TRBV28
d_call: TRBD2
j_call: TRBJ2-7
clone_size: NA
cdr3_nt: TGTGCCAGCAGTTTACCCGGACTAGCGGGAGGTTCCTACGAGCAGTACTTC
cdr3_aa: CASSLPGLAGGSYEQYF

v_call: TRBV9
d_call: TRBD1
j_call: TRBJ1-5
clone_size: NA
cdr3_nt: TGTGCCAGCAGCTCCGGGACAGGGGCGGGTCAGCCCCAGCATTTT
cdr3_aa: CASSSGTGAGQPQHF

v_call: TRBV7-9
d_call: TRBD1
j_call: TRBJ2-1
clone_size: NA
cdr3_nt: TGTGCCAGCAGCTTTCGGGGACAGGGGGCGGTTCTAACCAATGAGCAGTTCTTC
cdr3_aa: CASSFRGQGAVLTNEQFF

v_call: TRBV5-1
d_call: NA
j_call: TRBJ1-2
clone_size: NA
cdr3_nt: TGCGCCAGCAGTCCGGGTGGCGGGGTAATCTATGGCTACACCTTC
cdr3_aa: CASSPGGGVIYGYTF

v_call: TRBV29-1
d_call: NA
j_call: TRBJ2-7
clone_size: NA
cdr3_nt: TGCAGCGTTGAGGTGTCTAGGAGGGAGCAGTACTTC
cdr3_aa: CSVEVSRREQYF

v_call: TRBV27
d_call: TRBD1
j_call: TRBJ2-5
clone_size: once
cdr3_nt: TGTGCCAGCAGTGAAATACAGGGGAGTGGAGAGACCCAGTACTTC
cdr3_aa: CASSEIQGSGETQYF

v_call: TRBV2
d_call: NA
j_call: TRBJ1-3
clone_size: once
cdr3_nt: TGTGCCAGCAGCCCCCTCGAGGCGGTTCTAGGAAACACCATATATTTT
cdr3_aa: CASSPLEAVLGNTIYF

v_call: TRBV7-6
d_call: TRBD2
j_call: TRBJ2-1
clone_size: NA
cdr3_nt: TGTGCCAGCAGCTGGGAGAGTAGCGGGTACAATGAGCAGTTCTTC
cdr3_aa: CASSWESSGYNEQFF

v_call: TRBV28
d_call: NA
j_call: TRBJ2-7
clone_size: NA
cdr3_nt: TGTGCCAGCAGCCCCACGGGGGTTAACGAGCAGTACTTC
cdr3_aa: CASSPTGVNEQYF

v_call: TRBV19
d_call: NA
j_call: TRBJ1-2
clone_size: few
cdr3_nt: TGTGCCAGTAGTAGCCACCCCAGGGCAGGCTATGGCTACACCTTC
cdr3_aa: CASSSHPRAGYGYTF